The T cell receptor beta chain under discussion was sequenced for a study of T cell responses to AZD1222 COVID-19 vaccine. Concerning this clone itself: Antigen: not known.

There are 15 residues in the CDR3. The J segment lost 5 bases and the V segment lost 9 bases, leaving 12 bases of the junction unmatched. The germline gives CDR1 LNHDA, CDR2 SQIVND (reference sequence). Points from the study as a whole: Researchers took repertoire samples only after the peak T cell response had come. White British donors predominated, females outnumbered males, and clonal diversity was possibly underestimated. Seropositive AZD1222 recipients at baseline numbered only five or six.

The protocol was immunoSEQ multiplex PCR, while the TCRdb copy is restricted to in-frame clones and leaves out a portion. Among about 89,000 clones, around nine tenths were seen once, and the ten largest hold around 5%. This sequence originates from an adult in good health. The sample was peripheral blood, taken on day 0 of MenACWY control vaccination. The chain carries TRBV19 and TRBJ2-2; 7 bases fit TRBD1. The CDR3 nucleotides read TGTGCCAGCACAACAGGGGCGATTGGTACCGGGGAGCTGTTTTTT. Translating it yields CASTTGAIGTGELFF. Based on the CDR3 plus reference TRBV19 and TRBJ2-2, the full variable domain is DGGITQSPKYLFRKEGQNVTLSCEQNLNHDAMYWYRQDPGQGLRLIYYSQIVNDFQKGDIAEGYSVSREKKESFPLTVTSAQKNPTAFYLCASTTGAIGTGELFFGEGSRLTVL.